This T cell receptor beta chain was found in a study of blood T cell repertoires in COVID-19. About the study: Sites across the United States, Italy and Spain contributed samples from acute and convalescent COVID-19. The cDNA or gDNA used as material had been derived from T cells, B-cell-depleted T cells, or PBMCs.

Per germline, CDR1 MDHEN and CDR2 SYDVKM. Trimming cost V 6 bases and J 3 bases; bases outside gene matches: 8. The CDR3 has 14 residues. Enrolment of Seattle patients took place during active infection, and they were followed longitudinally. As originally analysed: How many nucleated cells were present was estimated from reference gene primer amplification. Sequencing was performed with immunoSEQ multiplex PCR; in TCRdb, only in-frame clones are kept and a portion is missing. That table gives V, J and clone size, and the DNA gave D and trimming. The sample has about 100,000 clones; about 90% are singletons.

The V call is TRBV28, the J call TRBJ2-7; 7 bases are shared with TRBD1. The receptor was isolated from a human donor with COVID-19, enrolled during active disease. The donor label of this sample is uncertain. The sample taken for sequencing was peripheral blood. CDR3 DNA: TGTGCCAGCAGGCAACCAACAGGGGTCTACGAGCAGTACTTC. Translation gives CASRQPTGVYEQYF.